The sequence of this T cell receptor (beta chain) was determined in a study of cytomegalovirus exposure and HLA in healthy donors. Study-level results: Among the most significant clusters, several appeared linked to common viral pathogens in a later analysis. Many donors shared some public TCRs, even though most TCR sequences were rare. Association of a missense DCLRE1C variant with TCR beta V- and J-gene trimming was reported in a later analysis. Indistinguishable V segments, including TRBV6-2 and TRBV6-3, were excluded.

This clone came up once. Its cognate antigen is unknown. Trimming took off 0 bases at V and 0 bases at J, with 9 bases between the two ends. This CDR3 comprises 15 residues. In germline, CDR1 is LNHNV, CDR2 YYDKDF (reference sequence). The PCR contained 60 Vbeta and 13 Jbeta primers. Repertoires were generated with immunoSEQ multiplex PCR, while TCRdb's copy carries only in-frame clones and drops some. The sample carries some 130,000 clones, 80% recorded once. The sample taken for sequencing was PBMCs. The TCR sequence derives from a woman between 35 and 50 years old in good health and CMV-seronegative. This chain uses TRBV15 with TRBJ2-7, with a tentative D call TRBD2 (6 bases). CDR3 bases: TGTGCCACCAGCAGAGAGGCGGGAAACTCCTACGAGCAGTACTTC. Protein product: CATSREAGNSYEQYF. Looking up the rest from reference TRBV15 and TRBJ2-7 gives the full variable domain: DAMVIQNPRYQVTQFGKPVTLSCSQTLNHNVMYWYQQKSSQAPKLLFHYYDKDFNNEADTPDNFQSRRPNTSFCFLDIRSPGLGDTAMYLCATSREAGNSYEQYFGPGTRLTVT.